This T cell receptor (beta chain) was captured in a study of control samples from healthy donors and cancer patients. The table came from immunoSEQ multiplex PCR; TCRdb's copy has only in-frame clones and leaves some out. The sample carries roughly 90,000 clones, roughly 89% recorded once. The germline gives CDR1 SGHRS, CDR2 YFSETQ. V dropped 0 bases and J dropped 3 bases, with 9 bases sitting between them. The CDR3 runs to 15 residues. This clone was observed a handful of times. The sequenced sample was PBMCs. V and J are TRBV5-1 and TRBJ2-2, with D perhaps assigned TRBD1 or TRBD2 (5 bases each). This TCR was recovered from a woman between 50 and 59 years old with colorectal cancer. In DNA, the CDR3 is TGCGCCAGCAGCTTGGCGCAGGGAGACACCGGGGAGCTGTTTTTT. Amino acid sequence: CASSLAQGDTGELFF. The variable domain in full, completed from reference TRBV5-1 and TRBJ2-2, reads KAGVTQTPRYLIKTRGQQVTLSCSPISGHRSVSWYQQTPGQGLQFLFEYFSETQRNKGNFPGRFSGRQFSNSRSEMNVSTLELGDSALYLCASSLAQGDTGELFFGEGSRLTVL.